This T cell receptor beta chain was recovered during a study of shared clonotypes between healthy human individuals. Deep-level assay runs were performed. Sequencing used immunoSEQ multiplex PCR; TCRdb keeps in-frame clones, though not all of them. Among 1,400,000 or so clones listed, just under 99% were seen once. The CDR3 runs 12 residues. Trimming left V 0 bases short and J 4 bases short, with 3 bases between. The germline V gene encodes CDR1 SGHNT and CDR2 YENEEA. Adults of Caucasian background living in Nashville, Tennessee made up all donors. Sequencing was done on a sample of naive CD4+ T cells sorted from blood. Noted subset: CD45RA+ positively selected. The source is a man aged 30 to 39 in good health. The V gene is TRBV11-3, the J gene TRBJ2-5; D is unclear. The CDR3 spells CASSLETETQYF. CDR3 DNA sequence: TGTGCCAGCAGCTTAGAAACAGAGACCCAGTACTTC.